A selection of T cell receptor beta chains follows, all from one sample in a study of blood T cells in healthy people across ages. TCRdb reanalysed the 5' RACE reads using MiXCR and keeps one entry per CDR3 protein. The table lists 600,000 to 850,000 distinct CDR3 sequences, approximately 43% of them singletons. The sequenced material came from blood. These receptors were taken from a woman aged 60-75 years in good health. CDR3s include the opening cysteine and the closing phenylalanine or tryptophan. The D gene is left open where the match is weak. Where a row states a size, it is once, few, many or the class of an expanded clone; other rows omit it.

TRBV3-1	NA	NA	TRBJ1-6	TGTGCCAGCAGCCAAGATGGGCAGGGACATTCACCCCTCCACTTT	CASSQDGQGHSPLHF
TRBV3-1	NA	NA	TRBJ1-2	TGTGCCAGCAGCCAAGACGAAGGTAATGGCTACACCTTC	CASSQDEGNGYTF
TRBV20-1	NA	TRBD2	TRBJ2-3	TGCAGTGCAAAGGGGCGGGGGACGGGAGATACGCAGTATTTT	CSAKGRGTGDTQYF
TRBV10-1	many	TRBD1	TRBJ1-1	TGCGCCAGCAGTCCTGGGACAGGAAGTGAAGCTTTCTTT	CASSPGTGSEAFF
TRBV2	NA	TRBD2	TRBJ2-1	TGTGCCAGCAGTGGCGCGGGGGGGCCGAAACAGTTCTTC	CASSGAGGPKQFF
TRBV24-1	few	NA	TRBJ2-5	TGTGCCACGACTGCAGGGGAGACCCAGTACTTC	CATTAGETQYF
TRBV2	NA	NA	TRBJ2-7	TGTGCCAGCAGTAGGAACTTACCCTACGAGCAGTACTTC	CASSRNLPYEQYF
TRBV29-1	NA	NA	TRBJ2-5	TGCAGCGTTGCGAGCGGATACCAAGAGACCCAGTACTTC	CSVASGYQETQYF
TRBV19	NA	NA	TRBJ2-3	TGCGCTACTAGATTATCAGGGGATACGCAGTATTTT	CATRLSGDTQYF
TRBV5-1	few	NA	TRBJ2-3	TGCGCCAGCAGCTTTGGAGAGCCAGATACGCAGTATTTT	CASSFGEPDTQYF
TRBV5-1	NA	TRBD2	TRBJ2-3	TGCGCCAGCAGCTTCACTAGCGGGGGGAATGGAGATACGCAGTATTTT	CASSFTSGGNGDTQYF
TRBV12-3/TRBV12-4	few	TRBD2	TRBJ2-1	TGTGCCAGCGAGCGGGGGGGCTTACGGTTCTTC	CASERGGLRFF
TRBV5-5	NA	TRBD1	TRBJ1-2	TGTGCCAGCAGCCGAGACAGGGATGGCTACACCTTC	CASSRDRDGYTF
TRBV11-3	few	NA	TRBJ2-1	TGTGCCAGCAGCTTAGATGGTGTGGGAGGTGGCAATGAGCAGTTCTTC	CASSLDGVGGGNEQFF
TRBV3-1	NA	TRBD2	TRBJ2-3	TGTGCCAGCAGCCCTAGCGGGGTGATTAGCACAGATACGCAGTATTTT	CASSPSGVISTDTQYF
TRBV11-1	few	TRBD1	TRBJ2-7	TGTGCCAGCAGCCTCGGAAGGGGGCTAATCTACGAGCAGTACTTC	CASSLGRGLIYEQYF
TRBV18	NA	NA	TRBJ1-1	TGTGCCAGCTCACCACACCCACGGGTGTTAGCTTTCTTT	CASSPHPRVLAFF
TRBV5-1	NA	NA	TRBJ1-2	TGCGCCAGCCGATCCGGGACAAACTCCTATGGCTACACCTTC	CASRSGTNSYGYTF
TRBV13	NA	TRBD1	TRBJ1-2	TGTGCCAGCAGCATAAGTGGCAATACAGGGGGCGGCTACACCTTC	CASSISGNTGGGYTF
TRBV20-1	NA	TRBD2	TRBJ2-1	TGCAGTGCCGTAACGACGGGAGGCGCGGGCAATGAGCAGTTCTTC	CSAVTTGGAGNEQFF
TRBV20-1	few	TRBD2	TRBJ2-1	TGCAGTGCTAAGTCTGGGACTAGCGGGGGGGCTTACCACAATGAGCAGTTCTTC	CSAKSGTSGGAYHNEQFF
TRBV28	many	NA	TRBJ2-7	TGTGCCAGCAGCCTAATGGGTGACGAGCAGTACTTC	CASSLMGDEQYF
TRBV12-3/TRBV12-4	NA	NA	TRBJ1-1	TGTGCCGGCAGTTTCCGGGGGATGCGGGGCAGTGGGCCTGAAGCTTTCTTT	CAGSFRGMRGSGPEAFF
TRBV2	NA	NA	TRBJ2-2	TGTGCCAGCAATACTGACCCTACGGGGGAGCTGTTTTTT	CASNTDPTGELFF
TRBV7-2	NA	NA	TRBJ2-4	TGTGCCAGCAGCTTACAGGCGGACAGTTCTACGGGGCAGTACTTC	CASSLQADSSTGQYF
TRBV7-2	many	TRBD1	TRBJ2-7	TGTGCCAGCAGCTTAGCGGGTGGCCAGGGGGTATACGAGCAGTACTTC	CASSLAGGQGVYEQYF
TRBV7-2	few	TRBD2	TRBJ2-5	TGTGCCAGCAGCGCCGGACTAGCGGGTGAACAAGAGACCCAGTACTTC	CASSAGLAGEQETQYF
TRBV15	NA	TRBD2	TRBJ2-5	TGTGCCACCAGCTTGGGGCCGGGAGGCAATGAGCAGTACTTC	CATSLGPGGNEQYF
TRBV20-1	NA	TRBD2	TRBJ2-1	TGCAGTGCTAGAGTGTCCAGCGGGGGGGCCTTGTACAATGAGCAGTTCTTC	CSARVSSGGALYNEQFF
TRBV20-1	NA	TRBD2	TRBJ2-7	TGCAGTGCTAGAATCCCCGGGAGGAGCTCCTACGAGCAGTACTTC	CSARIPGRSSYEQYF
TRBV12-3/TRBV12-4	NA	TRBD1	TRBJ2-5	TGTACCAGCAGCCGGGACAGTGCAGAGACCCAGTACTTC	CTSSRDSAETQYF
TRBV14	NA	TRBD1	TRBJ2-7	TGTGCCAGCAGCCCCGGGACAGGGGGCTCCGACGAGCAGTACTTC	CASSPGTGGSDEQYF
TRBV9	NA	TRBD1	TRBJ1-5	TGTGCCAGCAGCGTGACAGGGGATAGCAATCAGCCCCAGCATTTT	CASSVTGDSNQPQHF
TRBV6-2/TRBV6-3	NA	TRBD2	TRBJ2-1	TGTGCCAGCAGAAGCCTAGCGGGAGTCAGCCCCTACAATGAGCAGTTCTTC	CASRSLAGVSPYNEQFF
TRBV12-3/TRBV12-4	NA	NA	TRBJ2-5	TGTGCCAGCAGTGTCGAATACGGGGCCGAGACCCAGTACTTC	CASSVEYGAETQYF
TRBV5-1	NA	NA	TRBJ2-5	TGCGCCAGCAGCATGTGGACAGCCTACAATGAGCAGTACTTC	CASSMWTAYNEQYF
TRBV5-1	many	TRBD1	TRBJ2-1	TGCGCCAGCAGCTCCAAGCGGGACAGGGGCGTCGATGAGCAGTTCTTC	CASSSKRDRGVDEQFF
TRBV6-2/TRBV6-3	few	TRBD1	TRBJ2-1	TGTGCCAGCAGGGCCGTCGTACAGGGGAGTGGGCAGTTCTTC	CASRAVVQGSGQFF
TRBV12-3/TRBV12-4	NA	NA	TRBJ2-3	TGTGCCAGCAGTTTAGCGCTTGGAGATGCGCAGTATTTT	CASSLALGDAQYF
TRBV29-1	once	NA	TRBJ1-5	TGCAGCGTTGTAGGGGGAGGGAGCAATCAGCCCCAGCATTTT	CSVVGGGSNQPQHF
TRBV20-1	many	NA	TRBJ2-7	TGCAGTGCTAGCTCCCCGGACGGCTCCTACGAGCAGTACTTC	CSASSPDGSYEQYF
TRBV25-1	few	NA	TRBJ1-6	TGTGCCAGCAGTGTCCCCGGGACATATAATTCACCCCTCCACTTT	CASSVPGTYNSPLHF
TRBV7-2	NA	NA	TRBJ1-2	TGTGCCAGCAGCTACGGGACTCCCGCCCTTGGCTACACCTTC	CASSYGTPALGYTF
TRBV28	NA	NA	TRBJ2-3	TGTGCCAGCAATATTAGTGTTGGTAGCACAGATACGCAGTATTTT	CASNISVGSTDTQYF
TRBV9	NA	NA	TRBJ2-1	TGTGCCAGCAGCACCCCCCGGTGGGGTCGCGACAATGAGCAGTTCTTC	CASSTPRWGRDNEQFF
TRBV6-1	few	NA	TRBJ2-5	TGTGCCAGCAGTGAAATCCCCCAAGAGACCCAGTACTTC	CASSEIPQETQYF
TRBV7-9	NA	NA	TRBJ2-7	TGTGCCAGCAGCTTAGCTCCGGACTTGGGGGAGCAGTACTTC	CASSLAPDLGEQYF
TRBV4-3	NA	NA	TRBJ2-1	TGCGCCAGCAGCCAAGATCGGGGGACAAGCTCCTACAATGAGCAGTTCTTC	CASSQDRGTSSYNEQFF
TRBV9	NA	NA	TRBJ2-7	TGTGCCAGCAGCGTAGGACCCACCGTAGGGGAGCAGTACTTC	CASSVGPTVGEQYF